Sequencing of this TCR beta chain was carried out in a study of cytomegalovirus exposure and HLA in healthy donors. Study context: Among around 400 genotyped donors, approximately 80% fell in the Caucasian-associated ancestry cluster. Study-wide findings and caveats: An analysis was carried out later, and it reportedly showed fewer N-insertions in an Asian-associated ancestry cluster than the approximately 660-donor mean. While the bulk of TCR sequences proved rare, some public TCRs turned up in many donors. Cytomegalovirus status was reportedly diagnosed by the classifier with high sensitivity and specificity.

The PCR was carried out with 60 Vbeta primers and 13 Jbeta primers. The data were produced by immunoSEQ multiplex PCR, yet TCRdb's version contains in-frame clones alone and is incomplete. The sample records more than 95,000 clones, roughly 73% being singletons. Note on this clone: The antigen is not known.

CDR3 length: 14 residues. V dropped 6 bases and J dropped 2 bases, with 14 bases sitting between them. Per germline, CDR1 MNHNS and CDR2 SASEGT. The origin of this receptor is a man in his 60s in good health and CMV-seropositive. The V call is TRBV6-1, the J call TRBJ2-7; weak D call: TRBD2 (7 bases). Sequences were obtained from PBMCs. The chain's CDR3 is CASRREGEAYEQYF. The CDR3 DNA reads TGTGCCAGCAGGAGGGAGGGGGAAGCCTACGAGCAGTACTTC.